A single sample gave rise to the 20 T cell receptor beta chains below, sequenced in a study of OX40 agonist ivuxolimab in advanced cancers. Assay: immunoSEQ multiplex PCR; the TCRdb copy retains only in-frame clones and omits some. The table records over 100,000 clones, under 95% of them present only once. This specimen was CD4+ or CD8+ T cells sorted from blood, taken in a trial of the OX40 agonist ivuxolimab. These receptors came from an adult with an advanced solid tumor such as melanoma, head and neck, liver or kidney cancer.

This clone has only one observation. One junction end disagrees with the germline gene, perhaps due to a read error. The chain employs TRBV10-3 and TRBJ2-7, with TRBD2 matching over 9 bases. The CDR3 runs to 15 residues. The germline V gene encodes CDR1 ENHRY and CDR2 SYGVKD. CDR3 sequence: CASSYTIAGAYEQYF. The CDR3 DNA reads TGTGCCAGCAGTTACACCATAGCGGGAGCCTACGAGCAGTACTTC.

The chain links TRBV9 to TRBJ1-1, with no clear D. The CDR3 extends over 14 amino acids. Germline loops: CDR1 SGDLS, CDR2 YYNGEE. The germline V and J ends were trimmed by 3 bases and 6 bases, with 15 bases remaining between them. Written as DNA, the CDR3 is TGTGCCAGCAGCGCCGCAACTCAAGGTCCTGAAGCTTTCTTT. Amino acid sequence: CASSAATQGPEAFF.

The chain is built from TRBV5-4 and TRBJ1-6, with D unresolved. This CDR3 contains 14 residues. CDR1 and CDR2 from the germline V gene are SGHNT and YYREEE (reference sequence). V dropped 3 bases and J dropped 7 bases, with 11 bases sitting between them. CDR3 sequence reads: CASSSRAQNSPLHF. CDR3 DNA sequence: TGTGCCAGCAGCTCCCGGGCCCAAAATTCACCCCTCCACTTT.

The J gene is TRBJ2-2, the V gene TRBV7-3; D remains ambiguous. V dropped 2 bases and J dropped 0 bases, with 7 bases sitting between them. This CDR3 comprises 15 residues. CDR1 is SGHTA, CDR2 FQGTGA, per germline. The CDR3 region has the DNA TGTGCCAGCAGCTTAGGCTTGCCGAACACCGGGGAGCTGTTTTTT. Translating gives CASSLGLPNTGELFF.

V and J are TRBV6-5 and TRBJ1-1; D gene uncertain. The CDR3 spans 14 residues. Trimming stripped 7 bases from V and 0 bases from J, with 12 bases between. Germline V CDR1 and CDR2: MNHEY, SVGAGI. The CDR3 region has the DNA TGTGCCAGCACCCCAAAGTCCTTGAACACTGAAGCTTTCTTT. Residues: CASTPKSLNTEAFF.

The chain employs TRBV28 and TRBJ1-5; D ambiguous. The V end was cut by 3 bases, the J end by 5 bases, with 5 bases between. There are 12 residues in the CDR3. In germline, CDR1 is MDHEN, CDR2 SYDVKM. The CDR3, as DNA: TGTGCCAGCAGTTTGGTCTATCAGCCCCAGCATTTT. This encodes CASSLVYQPQHF.

This clone has just one count. The chain's CDR3 is CASSRLGQFNSPLHF. The CDR3 DNA is TGTGCCAGCAGCCGCCTTGGACAGTTCAATTCACCCCTCCACTTT. The chain links TRBV11-2 to TRBJ1-6, with a tentative D call TRBD1 (6 bases). The CDR3 is 15 residues long. Germline lookup yields CDR1 SGHAT and CDR2 FQNNGV. V lost 5 bases and J 7 bases, leaving 15 bases between the germline ends.

The J gene is TRBJ2-1, the V gene TRBV11-2; 7 nucleotides agree with TRBD2. Germline-derived CDR1 and CDR2 are SGHAT and FQNNGV. After removal of 5 bases from V and 2 bases from J, the junction contained 6 bases not matched to a gene. This CDR3 region has 15 residues. The CDR3 sequence is CASSRLRGAYNEQFF. CDR3 DNA: TGTGCCAGCAGCCGCCTACGGGGGGCCTACAATGAGCAGTTCTTC.

The chain couples TRBV5-1 to TRBJ1-1, with TRBD1 identical over 7 bases. The V segment lost 1 base and the J segment 0 bases; nucleotides outside the gene matches: 12. The CDR3 runs to 18 residues. The germline V gene encodes CDR1 SGHRS and CDR2 YFSETQ. In nucleotides, the CDR3 is TGCGCCAGCAGCTTGTTTGAGGCAGGGGGAGTCATGAACACTGAAGCTTTCTTT. It translates to CASSLFEAGGVMNTEAFF.

The CDR3 coding sequence is TGTGCCAGCAGTGAAAGGAACGCCAATCAGCCCCAGCATTTT. Residues: CASSERNANQPQHF. This rearrangement joins TRBV2 to TRBJ1-5, with D unclear. This CDR3 region has 14 residues. Looked up from germline, CDR1 is SNHLY and CDR2 is FYNNEI. V shed 2 bases and J shed 3 bases, with 8 bases lying between them.

J is TRBJ1-1 and V is TRBV9; a possible D gene is TRBD1 (5 bases). The V end was cut by 4 bases, the J end by 0 bases, with 13 bases between. Germline lookup yields CDR1 SGDLS and CDR2 YYNGEE. The CDR3 spans 15 residues. CDR3 amino acids: CASSLTGTLNTEAFF. The CDR3 DNA reads as TGTGCCAGCAGCTTGACCGGGACTTTGAACACTGAAGCTTTCTTT.

The V gene is TRBV4-1, the J gene TRBJ1-5; D may be TRBD1 (5 bases). Germline CDR1 is MGHRA and CDR2 is YSYEKL. CDR3 size: 14 residues. V was cut by 2 bases and J by 0 bases, with 5 bases left in between. CDR3 sequence (DNA): TGCGCCAGCAGCCAACAGGGTAGCAATCAGCCCCAGCATTTT. Its translation: CASSQQGSNQPQHF.

The V gene is TRBV5-5, the J gene TRBJ2-7; the D gene is possibly TRBD2 (6 bases). V lost 0 bases and J lost 3, with 10 bases in between. The CDR3 consists of 14 residues. Germline-derived CDR1 and CDR2 are SGHKS and YYEKEE (reference sequence). The CDR3 loop reads CASSLVTGVYEQYF. CDR3 nucleotide sequence: TGTGCCAGCAGCTTGGTGACGGGGGTCTACGAGCAGTACTTC. Variable domain in full (rest from reference TRBV5-5 and TRBJ2-7): DAGVTQSPTHLIKTRGQQVTLRCSPISGHKSVSWYQQVLGQGPQFIFQYYEKEERGRGNFPDRFSARQFPNYSSELNVNALLLGDSALYLCASSLVTGVYEQYFGPGTRLTVT.

About this clone itself: This sample also contains other DNA sequences that code for the same CDR3. This chain joins TRBV9 and TRBJ1-1, with TRBD1 as a possible D gene (6 bases). This CDR3 contains 14 residues. Germline CDR1 and CDR2: SGDLS and YYNGEE. The germline V and J ends were trimmed by 0 bases and 2 bases, with 8 bases remaining between them. The CDR3 protein is CASSVDRVNTEAFF. The CDR3 DNA follows: TGTGCCAGCAGCGTAGACAGGGTCAACACTGAAGCTTTCTTT. Combining the CDR3 with reference TRBV9 and TRBJ1-1 gives the whole variable domain DSGVTQTPKHLITATGQRVTLRCSPRSGDLSVYWYQQSLDQGLQFLIQYYNGEERAKGNILERFSAQQFPDLHSELNLSSLELGDSALYFCASSVDRVNTEAFFGQGTRLTVV.

This chain connects TRBV4-3 to TRBJ1-5; D not certain. This CDR3 region has 17 residues. The V gene's germline CDR1 is LGHNA and CDR2 YSLEER. Between the trimmed V and J ends, which lost 0 bases and 0 bases, there was a span of 12 bases. The CDR3: CASSQERGGSSNQPQHF. The CDR3 DNA follows: TGCGCCAGCAGCCAAGAACGAGGCGGGAGTAGCAATCAGCCCCAGCATTTT.

The chain is built from TRBV7-2 and TRBJ1-2; D possibly corresponds to TRBD1 (6 bases). The germline gives CDR1 SGHTA, CDR2 FQGNSA. Trimming removed 5 bases at V and 7 bases at J, with 23 bases between. The CDR3 runs 16 residues. The CDR3 nucleotides are TGTGCCAGCAGCCCGGGCGGAAAACAGGGTATTTTTGGCTACACCTTC. It yields the protein CASSPGGKQGIFGYTF.

The rearrangement uses TRBV19 and TRBJ1-1, with a weak D call TRBD1 (5 bases). The germline CDR1 and CDR2 sequences are LNHDA and SQIVND (reference sequence). V lost 7 bases to trimming and J lost 1 base, with 10 bases between them. The CDR3 spans 13 residues. The CDR3: CASNDRQNTEAFF. The CDR3 DNA is TGTGCCAGTAACGACAGACAGAACACTGAAGCTTTCTTT.

The chain combines TRBV18 with TRBJ2-7, with 7 bases aligning to TRBD1. Germline trimming cut 0 bases from V and 3 bases from J; bases unmatched to any gene: 2. The CDR3 has 14 amino acids. The V gene's germline CDR1 is KGHSH and CDR2 LQKENI. The CDR3 region has the DNA TGTGCCAGCTCACCACCGGGACAGTACTACGAGCAGTACTTC. Its translation is CASSPPGQYYEQYF.

The rearrangement uses TRBV7-3 and TRBJ2-5, with D perhaps TRBD1 (6 bases). V lost 2 bases and J lost 0, with 10 bases in between. Germline values: CDR1 SGHTA, CDR2 FQGTGA. The CDR3 contains 15 residues. CDR3 DNA sequence: TGTGCCAGCAGCTTAGCCCGGGACAACCAAGAGACCCAGTACTTC. This encodes CASSLARDNQETQYF.

The rearrangement uses TRBV9 and TRBJ2-1; TRBD2 matches 10 bases. Germline CDR1 SGDLS, CDR2 YYNGEE. V shed 4 bases and J 1 base; nucleotides not matched to a gene: 11. CDR3 size: 18 residues. The chain's CDR3 is CASSLSPSGSRSYNEQFF. In DNA, the CDR3 is TGTGCCAGCAGCTTAAGCCCTAGCGGGAGTAGGTCCTACAATGAGCAGTTCTTC.